Below, 10 T cell receptor beta chains from the same sample are listed, as sequenced in a study of shared clonotypes between healthy human individuals. The protocol was immunoSEQ multiplex PCR, while the TCRdb copy is restricted to in-frame clones and leaves out a portion. The profile covers under 1,100,000 clones, with approximately 80% appearing a single time and more than 0.55% taken by the ten largest. Material: memory CD4+ T cells from PBMCs. As to subset: CD45RA-negative fraction. The receptor set was obtained from a man between 18 and 29 years old in good health. Some clones in this sample may be carry-over from other donors' samples.

J is TRBJ2-7 and V is TRBV5-1, with 8 bases fitting TRBD1. The CDR3 extends over 18 amino acids. V lost 5 bases, J lost 0 bases, and 16 bases stayed unmatched. Germline CDR1 is SGHRS and CDR2 is YFSETQ. DNA for the CDR3: TGCGCCAGCAGTTTTAGAAACGCCGGACAGGGATTCTCCTACGAGCAGTACTTC. Translation: CASSFRNAGQGFSYEQYF.

This sequence joins TRBV2 and TRBJ2-7, with D possibly called TRBD1 or TRBD2 (6 bases each). CDR3 length equals 14 residues. The V end lost 4 bases, the J end lost 0 bases, and 10 bases lay between the germline ends. The germline V gene encodes CDR1 SNHLY and CDR2 FYNNEI. The CDR3, as DNA: TGTGCCAGCAGTGGGGGGGCGGGCTCCTACGAGCAGTACTTC. As protein: CASSGGAGSYEQYF.

This clone was seen only a few times. CDR3 sequence (DNA): TGTGCCAGCAGCCCCCCCGGGGCGTTCACTGAAGCTTTCTTT. It specifies CASSPPGAFTEAFF. The rearrangement joins TRBV7-2 to TRBJ1-1; a possible D gene is TRBD1 (5 bases). Germline V gene sequence: CDR1 SGHTA, CDR2 FQGNSA. This CDR3 has 14 residues. Trimming stripped 5 bases from V and 4 bases from J, with 14 bases between.

This chain uses TRBV18 with TRBJ2-1; 10 nucleotides align to TRBD2. V was clipped by 3 bases and J by 5 bases; unmatched bases: 4. Germline CDR1 reads KGHSH; CDR2 reads LQKENI. This CDR3 has 15 amino acids. The CDR3 DNA reads as TGTGCCAGCTCACCCGGAGCGGGAGGGGACAATGAGCAGTTCTTC. This encodes CASSPGAGGDNEQFF.

This chain connects TRBV5-1 to TRBJ1-2; TRBD1 matches at 11 bases. With 4 bases clipped from V and 8 bases from J, the junction kept 7 bases outside the gene matches. Germline V CDR1 and CDR2: SGHRS, YFSETQ. The CDR3 has 14 residues. In DNA, the CDR3 is TGCGCCAGCAGCCAGCCGGGACAGGGGGGAGGCTACACCTTC. Amino acid sequence: CASSQPGQGGGYTF. The whole variable domain, filled in from reference TRBV5-1 and TRBJ1-2, reads KAGVTQTPRYLIKTRGQQVTLSCSPISGHRSVSWYQQTPGQGLQFLFEYFSETQRNKGNFPGRFSGRQFSNSRSEMNVSTLELGDSALYLCASSQPGQGGGYTFGSGTRLTVV.

This sequence joins TRBV29-1 and TRBJ2-5; possibly TRBD1 for D (6 bases). There are 12 residues in the CDR3. Germline V gene lookup returns CDR1 SQVTM and CDR2 ANQGSEA. Deletions cut 7 bases from V and 2 bases from J, with 11 bases between. The CDR3 DNA is TGCAGCGCGGGACACTGGCAAGAGACCCAGTACTTC. It yields the protein CSAGHWQETQYF.

J is TRBJ1-4 and V is TRBV28; TRBD1 matches at 7 bases. Germline CDR1 and CDR2: MDHEN and SYDVKM. V trimming: 5 bases; J trimming: 3 bases; junction bases outside the gene matches: 3. CDR3 size: 14 residues. CDR3 amino acids: CASSRQGANEKLFF. The CDR3 nucleotides are TGTGCCAGCAGTCGACAGGGAGCTAATGAAAAACTGTTTTTT. The variable domain in full, with the rest retrieved from reference TRBV28 and TRBJ1-4, is DVKVTQSSRYLVKRTGEKVFLECVQDMDHENMFWYRQDPGLGLRLIYFSYDVKMKEKGDIPEGYSVSREKKERFSLILESASTNQTSMYLCASSRQGANEKLFFGSGTQLSVL.

The chain joins TRBV6-1 to TRBJ1-2; D might be TRBD1 (6 bases). Trimming cost V 4 bases and J 8 bases, with 14 bases left between them. This CDR3 has 13 residues. Germline CDR1 MNHNS, CDR2 SASEGT. CDR3 nucleotide sequence: TGTGCCAGCAGTGTAACAGGGTTAATAGGCTACACCTTC. This translates into CASSVTGLIGYTF.

The rearrangement uses TRBV9 and TRBJ2-7; D not resolved. Trimming left V 0 bases short and J 4 bases short, with 11 bases between. Germline-derived CDR1 and CDR2 are SGDLS and YYNGEE. CDR3 length: 14 residues. The CDR3 DNA follows: TGTGCCAGCAGCGTAGGGCCCGGGCCATACGAGCAGTACTTC. Amino acids: CASSVGPGPYEQYF.

This chain uses TRBV28 with TRBJ1-2; 8 bases line up with TRBD1. V lost 4 bases and J lost 7; bases outside the gene matches: 11. In germline, CDR1 is MDHEN, CDR2 SYDVKM. The CDR3 spans 15 residues. The CDR3 region has the DNA TGTGCCAGCAGTTGGGATCGACAGGGGTCGCGTGGCTACACCTTC. It yields the protein CASSWDRQGSRGYTF.